In its sample, the clone carrying this T cell receptor (beta chain) was seen once. The source of the sample is a study of blood T cell repertoires in COVID-19. Study information: Samples representing acute and convalescent COVID-19 were sourced from the United States, Italy and Spain.

Generated by immunoSEQ multiplex PCR, the TCRdb table keeps only in-frame clones and is missing some. The sample lists more than 250,000 clones, about 90% occurring once. V dropped 1 base and J dropped 5 bases, with 12 bases sitting between them. The CDR3 has 14 residues. Germline CDR1 reads SGHDT; CDR2 reads YYEEEE. The source is a woman aged 30 to 39 who had recovered from COVID-19. V is TRBV5-6 and J is TRBJ1-2; TRBD1 is a possible D gene (6 bases). Sequenced sample: peripheral blood. The CDR3 region has the DNA TGTGCCAGCAGCTTGACAGGGCGAGGTTATGGCTACACCTTC. Protein sequence: CASSLTGRGYGYTF.